This TCR beta chain was recorded in a study of cytomegalovirus exposure and HLA in healthy donors. The PCR contained 60 Vbeta and 13 Jbeta primers. The table came from immunoSEQ multiplex PCR; TCRdb's copy has only in-frame clones and leaves some out. Among some 120,000 clones listed, about 80% were seen once. There are a few counts of this clone. The antigen is unknown. Study results and limitations: Previous analysis showed most TCR beta V segments were productive about 90% or about 30% of the time.

CDR1 and CDR2 (germline): MNHEY, SVGAGI. CDR3 size: 15 residues. Trimming removed 4 bases from V and 3 bases from J; junction bases left unmatched: 5. The V call is TRBV6-5, the J call TRBJ2-7, with 11 bases aligning to TRBD1. Material for sequencing was PBMCs. This clonotype was obtained from a man aged 35-49 years in good health and CMV-seronegative. CDR3 coding DNA: TGTGCCAGCAGTTCCGGACAGGGGGCCGGCTACGAGCAGTACTTC. Protein product: CASSSGQGAGYEQYF.